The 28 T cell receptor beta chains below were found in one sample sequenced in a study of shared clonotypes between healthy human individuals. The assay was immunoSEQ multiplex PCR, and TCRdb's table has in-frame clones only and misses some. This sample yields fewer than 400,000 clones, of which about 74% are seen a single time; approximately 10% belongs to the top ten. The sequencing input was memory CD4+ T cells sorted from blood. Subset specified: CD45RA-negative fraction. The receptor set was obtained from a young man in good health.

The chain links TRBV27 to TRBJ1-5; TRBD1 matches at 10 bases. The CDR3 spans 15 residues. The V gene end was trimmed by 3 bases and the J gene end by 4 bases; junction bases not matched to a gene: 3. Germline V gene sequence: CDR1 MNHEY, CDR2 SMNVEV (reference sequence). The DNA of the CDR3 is TGTGCCAGCAGTTTGGGGGACAGGGGTAATCAGCCCCAGCATTTT. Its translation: CASSLGDRGNQPQHF.

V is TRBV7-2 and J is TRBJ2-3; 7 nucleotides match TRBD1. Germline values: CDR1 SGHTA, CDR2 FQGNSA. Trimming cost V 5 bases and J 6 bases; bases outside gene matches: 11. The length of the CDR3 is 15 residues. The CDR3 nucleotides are TGTGCCAGCAGCCGAGGTGGGGCCAGGGGGGATACGCAGTATTTT. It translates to CASSRGGARGDTQYF.

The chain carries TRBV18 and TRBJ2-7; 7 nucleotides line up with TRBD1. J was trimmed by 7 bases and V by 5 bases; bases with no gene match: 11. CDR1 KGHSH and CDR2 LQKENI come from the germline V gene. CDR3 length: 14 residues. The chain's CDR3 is CASSRNRDSTEQYF. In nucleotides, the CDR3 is TGTGCCAGCTCAAGAAACCGGGACAGCACTGAGCAGTACTTC.

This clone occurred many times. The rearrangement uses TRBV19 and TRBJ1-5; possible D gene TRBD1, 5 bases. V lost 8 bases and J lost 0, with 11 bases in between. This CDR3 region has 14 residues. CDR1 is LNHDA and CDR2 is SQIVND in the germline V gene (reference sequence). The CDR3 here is CASRTGDSNQPQHF. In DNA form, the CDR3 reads TGTGCCAGTCGTACGGGGGATAGCAATCAGCCCCAGCATTTT.

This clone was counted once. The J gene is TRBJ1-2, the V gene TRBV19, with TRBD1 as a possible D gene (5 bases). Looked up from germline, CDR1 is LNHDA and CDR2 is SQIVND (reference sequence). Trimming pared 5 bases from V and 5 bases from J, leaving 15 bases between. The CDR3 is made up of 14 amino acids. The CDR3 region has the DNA TGTGCCAGTAGTCCGACAGATTCTCCGTATGGCTACACCTTC. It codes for CASSPTDSPYGYTF.

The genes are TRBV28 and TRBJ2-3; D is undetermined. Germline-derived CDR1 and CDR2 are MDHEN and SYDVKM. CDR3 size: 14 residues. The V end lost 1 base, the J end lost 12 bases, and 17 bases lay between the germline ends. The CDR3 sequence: CASSLYIPPWVQYF. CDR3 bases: TGTGCCAGCAGTTTATACATTCCGCCCTGGGTTCAGTATTTT.

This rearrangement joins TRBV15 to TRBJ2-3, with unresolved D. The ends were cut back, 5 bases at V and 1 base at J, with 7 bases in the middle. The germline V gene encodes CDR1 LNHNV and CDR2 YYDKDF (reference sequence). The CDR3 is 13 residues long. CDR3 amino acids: CATSLGGTDTQYF. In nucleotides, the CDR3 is TGTGCCACCAGCCTCGGTGGCACAGATACGCAGTATTTT.

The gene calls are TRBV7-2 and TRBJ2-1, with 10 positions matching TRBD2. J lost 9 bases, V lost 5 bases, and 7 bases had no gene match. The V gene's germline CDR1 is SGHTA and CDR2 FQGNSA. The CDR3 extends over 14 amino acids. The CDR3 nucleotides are TGTGCCAGCAGCCCCGGACTAGCGGTTGGTGAGCAGTTCTTC. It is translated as CASSPGLAVGEQFF. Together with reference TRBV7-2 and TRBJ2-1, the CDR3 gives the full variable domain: GAGVSQSPSNKVTEKGKDVELRCDPISGHTALYWYRQSLGQGLEFLIYFQGNSAPDKSGLPSDRFSAERTGGSVSTLTIQRTQQEDSAVYLCASSPGLAVGEQFFGPGTRLTVL.

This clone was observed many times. Here the CDR3 reads CASSRSGSFSNQPQHF. The CDR3 bases are TGCGCCAGCAGCCGAAGCGGAAGTTTTAGCAATCAGCCCCAGCATTTT. The rearrangement links TRBV5-1 to TRBJ1-5; D unresolved. This CDR3 region has 16 residues. The germline V gene has CDR1 SGHRS and CDR2 YFSETQ. V shed 4 bases and J shed 0 bases, with 14 bases lying between them.

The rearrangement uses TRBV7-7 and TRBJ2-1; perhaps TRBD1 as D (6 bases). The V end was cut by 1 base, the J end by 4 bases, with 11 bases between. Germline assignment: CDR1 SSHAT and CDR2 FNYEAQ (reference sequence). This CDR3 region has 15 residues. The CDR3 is CASSLDRDGYNEQFF. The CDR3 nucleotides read TGTGCCAGCAGCTTAGACAGGGACGGTTACAATGAGCAGTTCTTC.

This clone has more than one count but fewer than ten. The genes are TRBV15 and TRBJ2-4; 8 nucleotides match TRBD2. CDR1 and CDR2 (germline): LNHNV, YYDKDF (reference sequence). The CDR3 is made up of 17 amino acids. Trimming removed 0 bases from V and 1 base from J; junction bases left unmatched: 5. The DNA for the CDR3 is TGTGCCACCAGCAGAGATAGAGCGGGAGTGGCCAAAAACATTCAGTACTTC. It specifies CATSRDRAGVAKNIQYF.

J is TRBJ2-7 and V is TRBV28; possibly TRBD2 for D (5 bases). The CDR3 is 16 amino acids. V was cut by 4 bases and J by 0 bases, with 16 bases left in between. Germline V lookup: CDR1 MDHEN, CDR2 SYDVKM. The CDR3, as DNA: TGTGCCAGCAGTTCCCTCGGACTGAAGAGCTCCTACGAGCAGTACTTC. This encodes CASSSLGLKSSYEQYF.

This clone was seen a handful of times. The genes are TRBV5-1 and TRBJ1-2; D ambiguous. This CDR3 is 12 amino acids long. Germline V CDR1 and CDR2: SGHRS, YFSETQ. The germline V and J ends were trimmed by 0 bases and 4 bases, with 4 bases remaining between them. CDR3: CASSLAGYGYTF. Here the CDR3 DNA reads TGCGCCAGCAGCTTGGCGGGCTATGGCTACACCTTC.

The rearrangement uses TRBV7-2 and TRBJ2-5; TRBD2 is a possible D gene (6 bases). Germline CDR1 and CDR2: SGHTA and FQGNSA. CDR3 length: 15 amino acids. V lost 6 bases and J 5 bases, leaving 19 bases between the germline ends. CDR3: CASSVTSDISETQYF. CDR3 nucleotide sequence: TGTGCCAGCAGTGTGACTAGTGATATCTCGGAGACCCAGTACTTC.

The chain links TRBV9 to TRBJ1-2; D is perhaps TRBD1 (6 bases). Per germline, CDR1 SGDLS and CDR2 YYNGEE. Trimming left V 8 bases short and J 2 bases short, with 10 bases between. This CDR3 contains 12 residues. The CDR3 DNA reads TGTGCCAGTGGGGGGCGCAACTATGGCTACACCTTC. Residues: CASGGRNYGYTF.

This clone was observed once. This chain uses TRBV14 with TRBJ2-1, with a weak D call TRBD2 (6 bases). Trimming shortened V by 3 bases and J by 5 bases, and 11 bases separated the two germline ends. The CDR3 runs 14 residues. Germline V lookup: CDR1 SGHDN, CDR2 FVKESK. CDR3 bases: TGTGCCAGCAGCCAGAGTTCGGGGGACAATGAGCAGTTCTTC. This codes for CASSQSSGDNEQFF.

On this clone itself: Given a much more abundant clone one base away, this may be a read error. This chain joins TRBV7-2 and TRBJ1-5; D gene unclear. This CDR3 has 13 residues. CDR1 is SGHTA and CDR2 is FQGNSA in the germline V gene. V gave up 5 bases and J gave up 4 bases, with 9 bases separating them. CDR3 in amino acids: CTSSLRGNQPQHF. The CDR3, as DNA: TGTACCAGCAGCCTCAGAGGTAATCAGCCCCAGCATTTT.

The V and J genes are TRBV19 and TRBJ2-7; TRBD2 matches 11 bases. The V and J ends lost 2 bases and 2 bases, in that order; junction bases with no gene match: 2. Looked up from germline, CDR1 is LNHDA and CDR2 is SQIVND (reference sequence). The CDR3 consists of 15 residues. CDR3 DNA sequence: TGTGCCAGTAGTATAACTAGCGGGAGCCCCTACGAGCAGTACTTC. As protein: CASSITSGSPYEQYF.

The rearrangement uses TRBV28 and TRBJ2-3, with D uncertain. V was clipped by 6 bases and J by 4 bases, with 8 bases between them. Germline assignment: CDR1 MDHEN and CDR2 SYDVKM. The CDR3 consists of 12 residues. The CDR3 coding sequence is TGTGCCAGCAGACCTCGTTCAGATACGCAGTATTTT. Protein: CASRPRSDTQYF.

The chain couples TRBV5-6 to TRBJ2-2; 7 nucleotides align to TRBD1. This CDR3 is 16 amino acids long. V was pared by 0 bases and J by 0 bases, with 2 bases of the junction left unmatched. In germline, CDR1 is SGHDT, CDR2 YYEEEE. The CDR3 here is CASSLEQGTNTGELFF. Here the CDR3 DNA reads TGTGCCAGCAGCTTGGAACAGGGGACGAACACCGGGGAGCTGTTTTTT.

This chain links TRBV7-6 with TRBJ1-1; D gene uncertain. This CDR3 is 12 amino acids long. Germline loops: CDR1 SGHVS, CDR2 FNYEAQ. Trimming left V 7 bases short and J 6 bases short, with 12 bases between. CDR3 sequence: CASTLLDAEAFF. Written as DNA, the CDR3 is TGTGCCAGCACCCTGCTTGACGCTGAAGCTTTCTTT.

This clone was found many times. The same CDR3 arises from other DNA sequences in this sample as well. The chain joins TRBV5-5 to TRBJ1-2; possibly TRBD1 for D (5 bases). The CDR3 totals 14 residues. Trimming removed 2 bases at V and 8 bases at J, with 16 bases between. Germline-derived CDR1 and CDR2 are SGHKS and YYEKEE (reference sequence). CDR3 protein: CASSLKNRDSGYTF. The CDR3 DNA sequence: TGTGCCAGCAGCTTAAAAAACCGGGACTCGGGCTACACCTTC.

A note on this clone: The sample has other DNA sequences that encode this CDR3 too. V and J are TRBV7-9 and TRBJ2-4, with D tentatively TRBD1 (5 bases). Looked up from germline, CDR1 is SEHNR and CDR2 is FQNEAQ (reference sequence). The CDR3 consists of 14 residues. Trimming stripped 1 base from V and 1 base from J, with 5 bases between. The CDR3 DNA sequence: TGTGCCAGCAGCTTAGAGGGGGCCAAAAACATTCAGTACTTC. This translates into CASSLEGAKNIQYF.

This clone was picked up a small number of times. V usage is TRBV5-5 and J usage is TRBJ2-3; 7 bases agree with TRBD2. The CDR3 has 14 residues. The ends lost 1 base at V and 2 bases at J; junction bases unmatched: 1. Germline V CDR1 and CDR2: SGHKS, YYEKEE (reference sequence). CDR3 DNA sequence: TGTGCCAGCAGCTTGACTAGCGTCACAGATACGCAGTATTTT. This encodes CASSLTSVTDTQYF.

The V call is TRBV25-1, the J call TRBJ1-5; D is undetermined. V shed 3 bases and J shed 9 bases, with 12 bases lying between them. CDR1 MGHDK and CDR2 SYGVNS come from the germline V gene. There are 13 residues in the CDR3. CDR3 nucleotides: TGTGCCAGCAGTGATCTATATGGGTGGCCCCAGCATTTT. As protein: CASSDLYGWPQHF. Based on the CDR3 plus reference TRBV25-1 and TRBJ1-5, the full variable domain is EADIYQTPRYLVIGTGKKITLECSQTMGHDKMYWYQQDPGMELHLIHYSYGVNSTEKGDLSSESTVSRIRTEHFPLTLESARPSHTSQYLCASSDLYGWPQHFGDGTRLSIL.

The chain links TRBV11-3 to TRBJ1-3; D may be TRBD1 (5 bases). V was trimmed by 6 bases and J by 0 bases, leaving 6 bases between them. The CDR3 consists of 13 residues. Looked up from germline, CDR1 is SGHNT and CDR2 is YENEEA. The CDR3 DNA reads TGTGCCAGCAGTACAGGCTCTGGAAACACCATATATTTT. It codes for CASSTGSGNTIYF.

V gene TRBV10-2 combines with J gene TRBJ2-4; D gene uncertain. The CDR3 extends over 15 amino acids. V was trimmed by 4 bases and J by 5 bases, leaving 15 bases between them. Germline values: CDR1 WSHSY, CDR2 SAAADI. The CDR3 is CASSGLGEFQNIQYF. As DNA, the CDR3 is TGCGCCAGCAGTGGCCTAGGAGAGTTTCAAAACATTCAGTACTTC.

CDR3 nucleotides: TGCGCCAGCAGCTTAGGCACCAAGGTGCACACTGAAGCTTTCTTT. Translating it yields CASSLGTKVHTEAFF. The chain links TRBV5-1 to TRBJ1-1; D is ambiguous. Deletions cut 2 bases from V and 3 bases from J, with 14 bases between. The V gene's germline CDR1 is SGHRS and CDR2 YFSETQ. The CDR3 extends over 15 amino acids.